The text below deals with one T cell receptor (beta chain). Germline CDR1 reads SGHRS; CDR2 reads YFSETQ. CDR3 length equals 14 residues. V dropped 0 bases and J dropped 4 bases, with 10 bases sitting between them. These data come from a study of cytomegalovirus exposure and HLA in healthy donors. 13 Jbeta primers and 60 Vbeta primers were used for the PCR. Profiling relied on immunoSEQ multiplex PCR, and the TCRdb table lists in-frame clones only, not all of them. The profile covers approximately 190,000 clones, with approximately 70% appearing a single time and approximately 1.8% taken by the ten largest.

The chain is built from TRBV5-1 and TRBJ1-1; D ambiguous. Sequenced sample: PBMCs. This TCR derives from a woman younger than 45 in good health and CMV-seronegative. In nucleotides, the CDR3 is TGCGCCAGCAGCTTGGGGGCAAAGGTCACTGAAGCTTTCTTT. Its translation is CASSLGAKVTEAFF.